This TCR beta chain comes out of a study of vaccination and CD4 T cells after COVID-19 (dated by TCRdb to the early 2020s). The study in broad terms: Convalescent patients had a positive SARS-CoV-2 result on nasal swab PCR, and of these patients, nine had mild disease and one had severe disease. In control cultures, a CEFX viral epitope pool was used as positive control, an HIV-1 Nef peptide pool was used as negative control, or no peptide was added. Post-vaccine blood samples were collected a median of approximately eleven weeks after the second vaccine dose, ranging from 14 to 241 days. The spike-specific CD4+ TCR repertoire was compared before and after mRNA vaccination in over 9 COVID-19 convalescent patients and a few infection-naive healthy vaccine recipients. Culture stimuli were overlapping spike peptide pools from SARS-CoV-2 and from the common cold coronaviruses HCoV-NL63, HCoV-OC43 and HCoV-229E. For a few convalescent patients, samples were collected at an early post-vaccination timepoint (day 14) as well as at a late post-vaccination timepoint (days 161 to 241). Post-COVID blood samples from convalescent patients were collected a median of around 110 days after diagnosis, with a range of roughly 35 to 180 days. Participants received two doses of either the Pfizer-BioNTech BNT162b2 vaccine (n=8) or the Moderna mRNA-1273 vaccine (n=2). In the convalescent cohort there were six males and four females, among whom were two Hispanic individuals, seven Caucasians, two Asians and one multiracial person. Findings and caveats that apply to the study as a whole: Of the vaccine-specific clones in convalescent patients, 304 of 307, or nearly all, reacted only to SARS-CoV-2 spike and did not cross-react with common cold coronaviruses. Although the median number of SARS-CoV-2-reactive clonotypes went up from 20 to 25 after infection to roughly 40 after vaccination, the increase was not significant. In convalescent patients, a median approximately 83% of post-vaccine SARS-CoV-2-reactive clones were detected only after vaccination, suggesting vaccine-specific priming. The study included relatively few convalescent patients and did not analyze early timepoints after natural infection.

Interpreted using the paper, the time point label stands for: late sampling 161 to 241 days after vaccination in a few convalescent patients. The sample's treatment or condition label, decoded: roughly ten-day PBMC culture with coronavirus spike peptide pools or control peptides (ViraFEST assay). The ViraFEST assay was used in the study, in which antigen-specific T cells were expanded with peptide pools and expanded clonotypes were subsequently identified by TCR sequencing. The convalescent patients' positive SARS-CoV-2 PCR tests were from March to December 2020, which was before the Alpha, Beta and Delta variants emerged in the United States. Each well held 2 million to 2.5 million PBMCs cultured with approximately 10 ug/ml peptide pools in IMDM containing 5% human AB serum and approximately 10 IU/ml IL-2. Half of the culture medium was replaced with fresh IL-2-containing medium on days 3 and 7. CD4+ T cells were isolated after around ten days of culture through negative selection using the EasySep CD4+ T cell isolation kit. PBMCs were separated from whole blood using Ficoll-Paque Plus gradient centrifugation and then either used fresh or cryopreserved at -140C. In general, triplicate wells were set up for every culture condition.

This clonotype has only a few counts. Its antigen remains unidentified. The record has no base qualities; no much larger clone is one base away. Library construction relied on PCR. DNA from cultured CD4+ T cells was subjected to TCR sequencing with the Oncomine TCR Beta short-read assay at the Johns Hopkins FTIC core. The QIAamp micro DNA kit was used to extract genomic DNA from the cultured CD4+ T cells. Oncomine TCR Beta libraries from cultured CD4+ T cells were pooled with unique dual indexes and sequenced on an Illumina iSeq 100. In the authors' own workflow: Non-productive sequences were filtered out, and CDR3s that did not start with C, did not end with F or W, or were shorter than 7 amino acids were discarded. Antigen-specific clonotypes were identified using the MANAFEST web application through comparison of peptide-stimulated wells with reference and other culture wells. An FDR below 0.05, an odds ratio above 5, and a productive frequency above 0.1% in at least two of three replicate wells were required for clones to be considered positive. A clonotype counted as cross-reactive if it showed significant expansion both in the SARS-CoV-2 spike wells and in at least one common cold coronavirus spike condition. Similarity between CDR3 sequences was evaluated in R version 3.6.1 using Levenshtein distances (stringdist) and unrooted phylogenetic trees (ape). Clones were called with MiXCR by TCRdb after fastp trimmed the public reads at Q25, and only in-frame beta chains were retained. When rows share a CDR3 protein, they turn into one entry using the most common DNA and genes. Clone size and V and J calls follow TCRdb, not the original study. This sample holds tens of thousands of distinct CDR3 sequences; around 41% were observed only once. Of the sample, around 5.1% falls within the top ten clones.

The source was CD4+ T cells from blood, cultured in vitro, collected about 7 months after SARS-CoV-2 vaccination. This receptor was obtained from a human donor who had recovered from COVID-19.

The sequenced DNA is TGTGCCAGCAGCTTACGATCGAGGCCTTACAATGAGCAGTTCTTC. Its product reads: CASSLRSRPYNEQFF. The chain employs TRBV7-8 and TRBJ2-1, with an unclear D gene assignment. Counted from cysteine to phenylalanine, this CDR3 has 15 amino acids. The sequence is cut down to CDR3 DNA, 45 bases in frame from base 1. Between the V and J ends, shortened by 2 bases and 4 bases respectively, the junction contains 12 bases. CDR1 is given as SGHVS and CDR2 as FQNEAQ, both from the germline V gene. The full variable domain, with segments outside the CDR3 supplied by the reference TRBV7-8 and TRBJ2-1 proteins, appears as GAGVSQSPRYKVAKRGQDVALRCDPISGHVSLFWYQQALGQGPEFLTYFQNEAQLDKSGLPSDRFFAERPEGSVSTLKIQRTQQEDSAVYLCASSLRSRPYNEQFFGPGTRLTVL.